This is a list of T cell receptor beta chains from one sample in a study of blood T cell repertoires in COVID-19. Measured with immunoSEQ multiplex PCR; TCRdb has only the in-frame clones, and not every one. The sample yields a few hundred thousand clones, 85% to 90% seen once. Material for sequencing was PBMCs or T cells enriched from blood (not recorded which). All receptors come from a woman in her fifties or sixties who had recovered from COVID-19. The conserved cysteine and the conserved F or W are not part of the CDR3 here.

J | V | CDR3
TRBJ1-1 | TRBV10-3 | AISPGPQGAF
TRBJ1-2 | TRBV11-2 | ASSLDHLGGGYGYT
TRBJ1-2 | TRBV11-2 | ASRPTVSLRYGYT
TRBJ1-2 | TRBV4-3 | ASSPEVRRVGTIGYT
TRBJ2-5 | TRBV12-3/TRBV12-4 | ASTPGGTQY
TRBJ1-1 | TRBV7-9 | ASSLREGTEAF
TRBJ2-2 | TRBV27 | ASTHLTGNTGELF
TRBJ1-2 | TRBV18 | ASADPTGGFRGYT
TRBJ1-2 | TRBV6-5 | ASSVTADSLYGYT
TRBJ1-1 | TRBV16 | ASSQTGGNTEAF